This T cell receptor beta chain derives from a study of cytomegalovirus exposure and HLA in healthy donors. It was with 60 Vbeta and 13 Jbeta primers that the PCR ran. The protocol was immunoSEQ multiplex PCR, while the TCRdb copy is restricted to in-frame clones and leaves out a portion. The repertoire consists of about 140,000 clones, with 80% to 85% occurring once and the leading ten covering approximately 1.2%. Per the germline V gene, CDR1 is SGHAT and CDR2 is FQNNGV. Trimming cost V 0 bases and J 10 bases; bases outside gene matches: 11. The CDR3 covers 15 residues. Findings of the study overall: Evidence from a later analysis indicated that most CMV-associated TCR beta chains looked HLA-restricted. In a later analysis, parvovirus B19, influenza, CMV and Epstein-Barr virus appeared linked to several top co-occurrence clusters. Generally TCR sequences proved uncommon, though certain public TCRs appeared in numerous donors.

Details on this clone: Its antigen is currently unknown.

The chain employs TRBV11-2 and TRBJ1-1; 7 bases map to TRBD1. This clonotype was sampled from a male donor in good health and CMV-seropositive. Material for sequencing was PBMCs. CDR3 bases: TGTGCCAGCAGCTTAGATCCGACAGGGCCCAGGCGAGCTTTCTTT. Its protein product is CASSLDPTGPRRAFF.